This note documents a single T cell receptor beta chain sequence. Germline CDR1 and CDR2: SGHVS and FNYEAQ. The CDR3 is 13 amino acids. Trimming took off 5 bases at V and 6 bases at J, with 13 bases between the two ends. This sample stems from a study of TIL therapy for anti-PD-1-resistant metastatic lung cancer. Documented time point: pre-treatment sample, taken before nivolumab and TIL therapy. This was the immunoSEQ v3 assay. Generated by immunoSEQ multiplex PCR, the TCRdb table keeps only in-frame clones and is missing some. This table holds about 44,000 clones, around 80% found once. The chain combines TRBV7-6 with TRBJ1-1, with a possible D match to TRBD1 (6 bases). The source of this sequence is a man aged 70 or older with non-small cell lung cancer. The material sequenced was blood, taken at baseline. The CDR3 region is CASSPTGTPEAFF. CDR3 in DNA: TGTGCCAGCAGCCCAACAGGGACCCCTGAAGCTTTCTTT.